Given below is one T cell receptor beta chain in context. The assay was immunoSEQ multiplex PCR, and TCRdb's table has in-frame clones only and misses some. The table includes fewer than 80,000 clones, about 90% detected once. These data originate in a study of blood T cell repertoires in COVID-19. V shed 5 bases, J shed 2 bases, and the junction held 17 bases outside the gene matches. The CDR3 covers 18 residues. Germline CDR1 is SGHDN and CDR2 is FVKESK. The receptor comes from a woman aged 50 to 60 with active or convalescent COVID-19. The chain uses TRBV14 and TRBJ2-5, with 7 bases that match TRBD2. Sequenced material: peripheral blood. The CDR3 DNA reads TGTGCCAGCAGCACACAACGGTCGTCTAGCGGAGATCAAGAGACCCAGTACTTC. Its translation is CASSTQRSSSGDQETQYF. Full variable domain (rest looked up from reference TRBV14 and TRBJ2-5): EAGVTQFPSHSVIEKGQTVTLRCDPISGHDNLYWYRRVMGKEIKFLLHFVKESKQDESGMPNNRFLAERTGGTYSTLKVQPAELEDSGVYFCASSTQRSSSGDQETQYFGPGTRLLVL.